The 25 T cell receptor beta chains in this list originate from one sample, sequenced in a study of blood T cells in healthy people across ages. A second PCR of 7 to 11 cycles used a sample-barcoded 5' primer and a J-beta primer mix. TCRdb analysed the 5' RACE reads with MiXCR anew, one entry per CDR3 protein. The table shows 600,000 or so distinct CDR3 sequences, with approximately 30% occurring only once. The sample consisted of blood. These receptors came from a woman older than 75 in good health.

A few counts support this clonotype. V and J are TRBV27 and TRBJ2-4; tentative D call: TRBD1 (6 bases). The CDR3 runs to 16 residues. The V and J ends lost 6 bases and 0 bases respectively, with 15 bases between them. Germline V lookup: CDR1 MNHEY, CDR2 SMNVEV (reference sequence). The DNA for the CDR3 is TGTGCCAGCAGCCTACAGGGCCACCTAGCCAAAAACATTCAGTACTTC. Protein sequence: CASSLQGHLAKNIQYF.

This chain joins TRBV7-9 and TRBJ2-1; 11 nucleotides line up with TRBD2. Trimming removed 5 bases from V and 4 bases from J; junction bases left unmatched: 7. Looked up from germline, CDR1 is SEHNR and CDR2 is FQNEAQ (reference sequence). CDR3 length: 16 amino acids. The CDR3 protein is CASSPTSGSRYNEQFF. The CDR3 nucleotides read TGTGCCAGCAGCCCAACTAGCGGGAGTCGGTACAATGAGCAGTTCTTC.

The V and J genes are TRBV3-1 and TRBJ1-6; TRBD1 might be the D (5 bases). Germline lookup yields CDR1 LGHDT and CDR2 YNNKEL (reference sequence). CDR3 length: 15 amino acids. Trimming pared 4 bases from V and 6 bases from J, leaving 13 bases between. The CDR3 reads CASSPVGGTNSPLHF. Written as DNA, the CDR3 is TGTGCCAGCAGCCCCGTAGGCGGGACTAATTCACCCCTCCACTTT.

This chain links TRBV20-1 with TRBJ2-5; D gene ambiguous. V was cut by 4 bases and J by 5 bases, with 5 bases left in between. The CDR3 contains 10 residues. Germline values: CDR1 DFQATT, CDR2 SNEGSKA (reference sequence). CDR3 in DNA: TGCAGTGCTAAGGAGGAGACCCAGTACTTC. Residues: CSAKEETQYF.

A single count supports this clonotype. V usage is TRBV9 and J usage is TRBJ2-7; weak D call: TRBD1 (5 bases). The CDR3 length is 18 residues. Germline V gene data show CDR1 as SGDLS and CDR2 as YYNGEE. Trimming removed 5 bases at V and 3 bases at J, with 27 bases between. CDR3 sequence (DNA): TGTGCCAGCAGTTACTTCTTAGCTACAGGAAAAGCAGTCTACGAGCAGTACTTC. It codes for CASSYFLATGKAVYEQYF.

This clonotype has ten or more counts. The rearrangement links TRBV5-1 to TRBJ2-1; D may correspond to TRBD1 or TRBD2 (5 bases each). The CDR3 contains 14 residues. The germline gives CDR1 SGHRS, CDR2 YFSETQ. Trimming cost V 4 bases and J 5 bases, with 13 bases left between them. CDR3 residues: CASSLGTVDNEQFF. Here the CDR3 DNA reads TGCGCCAGCAGCCTCGGGACCGTTGACAATGAGCAGTTCTTC.

V gene TRBV9 combines with J gene TRBJ1-1; no definite D call. This CDR3 is 14 amino acids long. V lost 3 bases and J 4 bases, leaving 13 bases between the germline ends. Germline CDR1 SGDLS, CDR2 YYNGEE. DNA for the CDR3: TGTGCCAGCAGCGGGGGTCGAATCGGCACTGAAGCTTTCTTT. This gives the protein CASSGGRIGTEAFF.

CDR3 in amino acids: CASSVQLAGAGDTQYF. The DNA for the CDR3 is TGTGCCAGCAGCGTCCAACTAGCGGGGGCAGGAGATACGCAGTATTTT. V is TRBV9 and J is TRBJ2-3, with 11 bases that match TRBD2. The V gene's germline CDR1 is SGDLS and CDR2 YYNGEE. The CDR3 is 16 amino acids. V lost 2 bases and J lost 5; bases outside the gene matches: 7.

A word on this clonotype: Relative to the germline gene, one junction end is altered; a read error may explain this. The chain is built from TRBV16 and TRBJ1-5; D not certain. The CDR3 covers 13 residues. Germline V lookup: CDR1 KGHSY, CDR2 FQNENV. The CDR3 nucleotides are TGTGCCAGCAGCCAAAGGGAGAATCAGCCCCGGCATTTT. This codes for CASSQRENQPRHF.

This clonotype was detected only a few times. The chain carries TRBV20-1 and TRBJ1-1, with D possibly matching TRBD1 (5 bases). The CDR3 is made up of 15 amino acids. Per the germline V gene, CDR1 is DFQATT and CDR2 is SNEGSKA (reference sequence). Between the trimmed V and J ends, which lost 5 bases and 5 bases, there was a span of 21 bases. The CDR3, as DNA: TGCAGTGCTCGAAGGCAGCGGCGGGGGGGGACTGAAGCTTTCTTT. This codes for CSARRQRRGGTEAFF.

This clonotype was detected many times. The chain carries TRBV6-5 and TRBJ1-6; D remains unclear. The CDR3 runs to 16 residues. Trimming stripped 0 bases from V and 8 bases from J, with 14 bases between. Germline V CDR1 and CDR2: MNHEY, SVGAGI. The CDR3 nucleotides read TGTGCCAGCAGTTACTCGGTTCTTCTGACTGATTCACCCCTCCACTTT. This encodes CASSYSVLLTDSPLHF.

In its sample, this clonotype was seen a few times. The chain uses TRBV2 and TRBJ2-1; D is possibly TRBD1 or TRBD2 (5 bases each). With 11 bases removed from V and 6 bases from J, the gap between germline ends came to 20 bases. CDR1 and CDR2 (germline): SNHLY, FYNNEI. CDR3 length: 14 residues. The CDR3 DNA is TGTGCCCGGGACGGGCTAACTGGAATCAATGAGCAGTTCTTC. It is translated as CARDGLTGINEQFF.

This clonotype was found many times. J is TRBJ2-5 and V is TRBV14, with 10 bases lining up with TRBD2. Germline V lookup: CDR1 SGHDN, CDR2 FVKESK. The length of the CDR3 is 23 residues. Trimming at V came to 1 base and at J to 6 bases, leaving 29 bases not matched to a gene. CDR3 DNA sequence: TGTGCCAGCAGCCAAGGAGATGGGGCTGGGGTCCTAGCGGGGGACTTAAATCAGAAGACCCAGTACTTC. This encodes CASSQGDGAGVLAGDLNQKTQYF.

Only a few counts were recorded for this clonotype. The genes are TRBV14 and TRBJ2-7, with D hard to call. The J call may be faulty, since TRBJ2-5 better matches the DNA end. Germline V lookup: CDR1 SGHDN, CDR2 FVKESK. This CDR3 spans 14 amino acids. The CDR3 reads CASSQGSTLGTQYF. The DNA of the CDR3 is TGTGCCAGCAGCCAAGGTTCTACTCTGGGGACCCAGTACTTC.

This chain uses TRBV6-5 with TRBJ2-5; 9 positions agree with TRBD1. CDR1 MNHEY and CDR2 SVGAGI come from the germline V gene. V dropped 9 bases and J dropped 6; count of bases not matched to a gene: 8. This CDR3 has 13 residues. This CDR3 reads CASGLQGAKTQYF. The CDR3 coding sequence is TGTGCCAGTGGCTTACAGGGGGCAAAGACCCAGTACTTC.

This clonotype was recorded a few times. A read error may explain this, as a much larger clone is one base away. The genes are TRBV7-9 and TRBJ2-5, with D possibly being TRBD1 (6 bases). The germline V gene encodes CDR1 SEHNR and CDR2 FQNEAQ (reference sequence). V lost 1 base and J 11 bases, leaving 20 bases between the germline ends. This CDR3 has 15 amino acids. The CDR3 DNA is TGTGCCAGCAGCTTAGAAATACAGGGAAGGGATGAGCAGTACTTC. It translates to CASSLEIQGRDEQYF.

Comment on this clonotype: Mismatch with germline at one junction end may stem from a read error. In DNA, the CDR3 is TGTGCCGGCAGTTTAAGTCCCGCCAATGAGCAGTTCTTC. Protein sequence: CAGSLSPANEQFF. The chain is built from TRBV27 and TRBJ2-1; no clear D. The CDR3 consists of 13 residues. In germline, CDR1 is MNHEY, CDR2 SMNVEV (reference sequence).

In its sample, this clonotype was seen a few times. A much larger clone differs from this one at a single base, so this may be a read error. The chain recombines TRBV29-1 with TRBJ2-7; TRBD2 aligns across 10 bases. The CDR3 consists of 13 residues. Losses at the gene ends were 7 bases for V and 7 bases for J; bases not matched to a gene: 10. Germline V gene data show CDR1 as SQVTM and CDR2 as ANQGSEA. The CDR3 loop is CSARLAGVEEQYF. The CDR3 region has the DNA TGCAGCGCCCGTCTAGCGGGGGTGGAGGAGCAGTACTTC.

The chain couples TRBV6-5 to TRBJ1-3, with unresolved D. The CDR3 has 11 amino acids. The germline V gene encodes CDR1 MNHEY and CDR2 SVGAGI. The germline V and J ends were trimmed by 7 bases and 6 bases, with 7 bases remaining between them. The CDR3 is CASKTVNTIYF. For the CDR3, the DNA is TGTGCCAGCAAAACAGTAAACACCATATATTTT.

A few counts support this clonotype. DNA for the CDR3: TGTGCCAGCAGTTACTCGAATAGCGGCGGTGAGCAGTACTTC. It translates to CASSYSNSGGEQYF. This chain links TRBV6-5 with TRBJ2-5, with D maybe TRBD2 (6 bases). Germline V gene sequence: CDR1 MNHEY, CDR2 SVGAGI. Trimming left V 0 bases short and J 11 bases short, with 16 bases between. The CDR3 is 14 residues long.

This clonotype came up many times. V gene TRBV14 combines with J gene TRBJ2-1; 8 positions match TRBD1. There are 16 residues in the CDR3. V lost 4 bases, J lost 8 bases, and 13 bases stayed unmatched. Looked up from germline, CDR1 is SGHDN and CDR2 is FVKESK. CDR3 coding DNA: TGTGCCAGCAGCCCCTGGACAGGGCAGAATGGGCATGAGCAGTTCTTC. It is translated as CASSPWTGQNGHEQFF.

With respect to this clonotype: The conserved final phenylalanine or tryptophan is absent from the CDR3, which likely points to a read error. This chain uses TRBV4-1 with TRBJ1-6; D call uncertain. This CDR3 is 13 amino acids long. Between the trimmed V and J ends, which lost 6 bases and 8 bases, there was a span of 11 bases. Germline CDR1 and CDR2: MGHRA and YSYEKL. CDR3 sequence: CASRQSLDSPLHV. Here the CDR3 DNA reads TGCGCCAGCAGACAGAGTTTGGATTCACCCCTCCACGTT.

This clonotype was observed many times. The gene calls are TRBV10-3 and TRBJ2-1, with 14 positions matching TRBD2. Germline CDR1 reads ENHRY; CDR2 reads SYGVKD. The CDR3 length is 16 residues. V shed 6 bases, J shed 3 bases, and the junction held 4 bases outside the gene matches. The CDR3 DNA reads TGTGCCATCAGCGGGACTAGCGGGGGTGACTACAATGAGCAGTTCTTC. Residues: CAISGTSGGDYNEQFF.

Regarding this clonotype: An end of the junction differs from the germline gene, which may be a read error. The gene calls are TRBV7-2 and TRBJ1-1, with D maybe TRBD1 (5 bases). Germline loops: CDR1 SGHTA, CDR2 FQGNSA. This CDR3 contains 18 residues. CDR3 sequence reads: CASSFLSGAGRMNAEAFF. CDR3 DNA sequence: TGTGCCAGCAGCTTCCTAAGTGGGGCAGGGAGGATGAACGCTGAAGCTTTCTTT.

This clonotype was seen repeatedly, ten times or more. V and J are TRBV4-1 and TRBJ1-2; TRBD1 aligns across 9 bases. CDR3 length equals 16 residues. V lost 2 bases and J lost 2; bases outside the gene matches: 6. Germline V gene data show CDR1 as MGHRA and CDR2 as YSYEKL. CDR3 sequence: CASSQHDRGVNYGYTF. The CDR3 nucleotides are TGCGCCAGCAGCCAACACGACAGGGGGGTAAACTATGGCTACACCTTC.